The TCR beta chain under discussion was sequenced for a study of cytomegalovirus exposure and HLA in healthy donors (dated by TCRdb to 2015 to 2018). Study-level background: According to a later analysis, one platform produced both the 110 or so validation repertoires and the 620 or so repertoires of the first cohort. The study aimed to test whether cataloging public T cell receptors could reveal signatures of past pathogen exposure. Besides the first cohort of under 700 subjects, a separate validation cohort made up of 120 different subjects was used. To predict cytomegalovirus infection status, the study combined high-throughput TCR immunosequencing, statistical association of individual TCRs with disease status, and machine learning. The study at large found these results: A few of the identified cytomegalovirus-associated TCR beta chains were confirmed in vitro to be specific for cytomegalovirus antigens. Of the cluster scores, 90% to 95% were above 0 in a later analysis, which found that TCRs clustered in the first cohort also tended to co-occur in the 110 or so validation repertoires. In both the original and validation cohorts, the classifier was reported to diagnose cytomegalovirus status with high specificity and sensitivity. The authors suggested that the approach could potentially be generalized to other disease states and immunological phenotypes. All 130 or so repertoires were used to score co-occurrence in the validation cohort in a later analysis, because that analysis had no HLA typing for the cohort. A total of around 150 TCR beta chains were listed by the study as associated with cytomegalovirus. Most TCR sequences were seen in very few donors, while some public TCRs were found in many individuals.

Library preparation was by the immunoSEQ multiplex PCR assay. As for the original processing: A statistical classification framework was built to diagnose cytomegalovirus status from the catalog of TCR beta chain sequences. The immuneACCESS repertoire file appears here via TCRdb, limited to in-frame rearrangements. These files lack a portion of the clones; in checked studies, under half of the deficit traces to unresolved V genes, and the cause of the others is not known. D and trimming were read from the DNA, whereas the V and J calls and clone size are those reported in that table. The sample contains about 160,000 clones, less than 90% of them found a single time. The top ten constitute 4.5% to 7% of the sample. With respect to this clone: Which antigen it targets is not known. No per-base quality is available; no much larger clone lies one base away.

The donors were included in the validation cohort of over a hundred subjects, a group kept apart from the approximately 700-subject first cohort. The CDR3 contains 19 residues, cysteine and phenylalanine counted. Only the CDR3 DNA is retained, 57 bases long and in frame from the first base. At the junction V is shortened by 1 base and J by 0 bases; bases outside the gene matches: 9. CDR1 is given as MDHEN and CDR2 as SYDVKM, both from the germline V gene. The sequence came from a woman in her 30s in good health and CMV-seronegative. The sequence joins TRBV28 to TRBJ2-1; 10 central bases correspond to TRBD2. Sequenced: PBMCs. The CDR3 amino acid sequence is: CASSLSGLAPVSSYNEQFF. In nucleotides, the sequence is TGTGCCAGCAGTTTATCGGGACTAGCGCCAGTAAGCTCCTACAATGAGCAGTTCTTC.